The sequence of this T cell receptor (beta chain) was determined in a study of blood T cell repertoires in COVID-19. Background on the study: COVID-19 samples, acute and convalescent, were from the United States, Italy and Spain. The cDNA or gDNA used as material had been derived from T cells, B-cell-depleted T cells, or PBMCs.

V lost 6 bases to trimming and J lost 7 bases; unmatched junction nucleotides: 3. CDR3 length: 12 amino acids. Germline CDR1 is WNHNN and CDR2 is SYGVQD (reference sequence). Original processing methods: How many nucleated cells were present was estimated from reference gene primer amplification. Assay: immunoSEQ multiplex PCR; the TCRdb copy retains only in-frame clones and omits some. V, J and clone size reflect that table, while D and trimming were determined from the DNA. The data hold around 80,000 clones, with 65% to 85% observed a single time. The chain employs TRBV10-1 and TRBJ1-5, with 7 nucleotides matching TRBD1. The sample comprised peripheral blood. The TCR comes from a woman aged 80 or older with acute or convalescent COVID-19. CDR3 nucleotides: TGCGCCAGCAGCGACAGGGAACAGCCCCAGCATTTT. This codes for CASSDREQPQHF.